This T cell receptor beta chain appears in the sequencing data of a study of blood T cell repertoires in COVID-19. TCRdb's copy holds only in-frame clones and misses some; the assay was immunoSEQ multiplex PCR. Among around 280,000 clones, around 87% were seen once, and the ten largest hold approximately 2%. Unmatched junction bases numbered 5, after V lost 4 bases and J lost 4 bases. This CDR3 has 14 amino acids. Germline CDR1 reads SGHVS; CDR2 reads FNYEAQ. There are a few counts of this clone. The TCR was taken from a woman aged 25 to 39 who had recovered from COVID-19. Sample: peripheral blood. The chain combines TRBV7-6 with TRBJ1-1; 8 bases fit TRBD1. CDR3 loop: CASSSLDRVTEAFF. In nucleotides, the CDR3 is TGTGCCAGCAGCTCCTTGGACAGGGTCACTGAAGCTTTCTTT.